The rows below give T cell receptor beta chains drawn from one sample of a study of identical twins. TCRdb recomputed calls from the 5' RACE reads with MiXCR, one row per CDR3 protein. Here the sample spans under 250,000 distinct CDR3 sequences, 7.5% being singletons. These same records also appear under a second study, on yellow fever vaccine responses in identical twins.

Sequenced input: CD8+ T cells sorted from blood. The receptors were sampled from a woman under 30 in good health. The CDR3 runs from the conserved cysteine through the conserved F or W. The order of the fields is clone size, V gene, J gene, D gene, CDR3 protein, CDR3 DNA. The D gene is left open where the match is weak. A clone size is listed for some rows: how often the clone was seen (once, few, many), or a class if it is expanded.

size: -
V: TRBV7-9
J: TRBJ2-7
D: -
CDR3: CASSNRTYEQYF
DNA: TGTGCCAGCAGCAACCGAACCTACGAGCAGTACTTC

size: -
V: TRBV15
J: TRBJ2-1
D: TRBD1
CDR3: CATSSLGQGGQGSYNEQFF
DNA: TGTGCCACCAGCAGCTTGGGACAGGGGGGCCAAGGCTCCTACAATGAGCAGTTCTTC

size: few
V: TRBV6-2/TRBV6-3
J: TRBJ2-2
D: TRBD2
CDR3: CASSSLAGNTGELFF
DNA: TGTGCCAGCAGTTCCTTAGCGGGGAACACCGGGGAGCTGTTTTTT

size: few
V: TRBV29-1
J: TRBJ2-5
D: -
CDR3: CSVANRQSQETQYF
DNA: TGCAGCGTTGCGAACAGACAGTCACAAGAGACCCAGTACTTC

size: many
V: TRBV12-3/TRBV12-4
J: TRBJ1-1
D: -
CDR3: CASSFGQTEAFF
DNA: TGTGCCAGCAGTTTCGGTCAGACTGAAGCTTTCTTT

size: few
V: TRBV29-1
J: TRBJ2-1
D: TRBD1
CDR3: CSVTGTGGSGSYNEQFF
DNA: TGCAGCGTTACCGGGACAGGGGGTAGCGGGTCCTACAATGAGCAGTTCTTC

size: -
V: TRBV25-1
J: TRBJ2-7
D: TRBD1
CDR3: CASSGWDRGFQEEQYF
DNA: TGTGCCAGCAGTGGATGGGACAGGGGGTTTCAGGAAGAGCAGTACTTC

size: many
V: TRBV11-2
J: TRBJ1-5
D: -
CDR3: CASSLSLDQPQHF
DNA: TGTGCCAGCAGCTTGAGTTTGGATCAGCCCCAGCATTTT

size: few
V: TRBV28
J: TRBJ2-7
D: -
CDR3: CASSYLRSYEQYF
DNA: TGTGCCAGCAGTTACCTCCGGAGCTACGAGCAGTACTTC

size: -
V: TRBV29-1
J: TRBJ2-5
D: -
CDR3: CSVEDPNNPPETQYF
DNA: TGCAGCGTTGAAGATCCGAATAACCCTCCAGAGACCCAGTACTTC

size: -
V: TRBV4-1
J: TRBJ2-1
D: -
CDR3: CASSQGLVINEQFF
DNA: TGCGCCAGCAGCCAGGGTTTGGTTATCAATGAGCAGTTCTTC

size: few
V: TRBV4-1
J: TRBJ2-3
D: -
CDR3: CASSQERLTDTQYF
DNA: TGCGCCAGCAGCCAAGAAAGACTCACAGATACGCAGTATTTT

size: few
V: TRBV15
J: TRBJ2-7
D: TRBD2
CDR3: CATSRGTSGSYEQYF
DNA: TGTGCCACCAGCAGAGGGACTAGCGGTTCCTACGAGCAGTACTTC

size: many
V: TRBV29-1
J: TRBJ2-7
D: -
CDR3: CSVGRRDLPYEQYF
DNA: TGCAGCGTTGGTAGAAGGGACCTCCCTTACGAGCAGTACTTC

size: -
V: TRBV10-3
J: TRBJ1-1
D: -
CDR3: CAISESGPTEAFF
DNA: TGTGCCATCAGTGAATCGGGGCCCACTGAAGCTTTCTTT

size: many
V: TRBV27
J: TRBJ2-7
D: TRBD2
CDR3: CASSSGTSGDEQYF
DNA: TGTGCCAGCAGTTCGGGGACTAGCGGTGACGAGCAGTACTTC

size: -
V: TRBV7-8
J: TRBJ2-5
D: TRBD2
CDR3: CASSSKGGTSLETQYF
DNA: TGTGCCAGCAGCTCGAAGGGGGGGACTAGCCTAGAGACCCAGTACTTC

size: -
V: TRBV5-1
J: TRBJ2-5
D: TRBD2
CDR3: CASSWPPLLAGGPQETQYF
DNA: TGCGCCAGCAGCTGGCCCCCTCTACTAGCGGGGGGACCCCAAGAGACCCAGTACTTC

size: many
V: TRBV4-1
J: TRBJ1-2
D: -
CDR3: CASSQDSKYGYTF
DNA: TGCGCCAGCAGCCAGGACAGTAAATATGGCTACACCTTC

size: many
V: TRBV2
J: TRBJ2-1
D: -
CDR3: CASSEKGGQEFSYNEQFF
DNA: TGTGCCAGCAGTGAAAAGGGGGGTCAGGAGTTCTCCTACAATGAGCAGTTCTTC

size: -
V: TRBV5-1
J: TRBJ2-3
D: TRBD1
CDR3: CASSQTGEITDTQYF
DNA: TGCGCCAGCAGCCAGACAGGGGAGATTACAGATACGCAGTATTTT

size: many
V: TRBV12-3/TRBV12-4
J: TRBJ2-1
D: TRBD2
CDR3: CASTGLATYNEQFF
DNA: TGTGCCAGCACAGGACTAGCGACCTACAATGAGCAGTTCTTC

size: few
V: TRBV6-5
J: TRBJ2-7
D: TRBD1
CDR3: CASSLSGTGTYEQYF
DNA: TGTGCCAGCAGTTTATCAGGGACAGGGACCTACGAGCAGTACTTC

size: few
V: TRBV6-7
J: TRBJ2-3
D: TRBD1
CDR3: CASSYGTVSTDTQYF
DNA: TGTGCCAGCAGTTACGGGACAGTTAGCACAGATACGCAGTATTTT

size: many
V: TRBV3-1
J: TRBJ1-2
D: -
CDR3: CASRETGKGLLYGYTF
DNA: TGTGCCAGCAGAGAAACGGGGAAAGGGCTCCTCTATGGCTACACCTTC

size: -
V: TRBV10-3
J: TRBJ2-1
D: -
CDR3: CASGVGALGEQFF
DNA: TGTGCCTCGGGCGTTGGGGCTTTAGGAGAGCAGTTCTTC

size: -
V: TRBV27
J: TRBJ2-7
D: TRBD2
CDR3: CASSLVSGRAGEQYF
DNA: TGTGCCAGCAGTCTAGTTAGCGGGAGGGCCGGCGAGCAGTACTTC

size: many
V: TRBV4-1
J: TRBJ2-1
D: TRBD2
CDR3: CASSQGGLAVFSYNEQFF
DNA: TGCGCCAGCAGCCAAGGGGGACTAGCGGTGTTCTCCTACAATGAGCAGTTCTTC

size: many
V: TRBV7-9
J: TRBJ1-1
D: TRBD1
CDR3: CASSRDREEAFF
DNA: TGTGCCAGCAGCCGCGACAGGGAGGAAGCTTTCTTT

size: many
V: TRBV28
J: TRBJ2-7
D: TRBD2
CDR3: CASLAGGAYEQYF
DNA: TGTGCCAGCCTAGCGGGAGGTGCCTACGAGCAGTACTTC

size: few
V: TRBV25-1
J: TRBJ2-5
D: -
CDR3: CASREVQETQYF
DNA: TGTGCCAGCAGAGAGGTACAAGAGACCCAGTACTTC

size: -
V: TRBV5-5
J: TRBJ2-6
D: -
CDR3: CAISPGLLCSGANVLTF
DNA: TGTGCCATCAGCCCTGGACTCCTCTGCTCTGGGGCCAACGTCCTGACTTTC

size: many
V: TRBV6-5
J: TRBJ2-3
D: TRBD2
CDR3: CASSYSQRDTDTQYF
DNA: TGTGCCAGCAGTTACTCACAGCGGGACACAGATACGCAGTATTTT

size: many
V: TRBV28
J: TRBJ2-1
D: -
CDR3: CASSWSGGLDNNEQFF
DNA: TGTGCCAGCAGTTGGAGTGGGGGACTGGATAACAATGAGCAGTTCTTC

size: -
V: TRBV13
J: TRBJ1-1
D: TRBD1
CDR3: CASSFDRAEAFF
DNA: TGTGCCAGCAGCTTCGACAGGGCAGAAGCTTTCTTT

size: many
V: TRBV4-1
J: TRBJ2-7
D: -
CDR3: CASSQVVVGSSYEQYF
DNA: TGCGCCAGCAGCCAAGTGGTAGTAGGGAGCTCCTACGAGCAGTACTTC

size: few
V: TRBV6-1
J: TRBJ2-5
D: TRBD2
CDR3: CASRPLGLAGGPEKTQYF
DNA: TGTGCCAGCAGACCGCTTGGACTAGCGGGGGGGCCTGAGAAGACCCAGTACTTC

size: many
V: TRBV7-9
J: TRBJ2-1
D: TRBD1
CDR3: CASSSPGGGNEQFF
DNA: TGTGCCAGCAGCTCACCAGGGGGTGGGAATGAGCAGTTCTTC

size: few
V: TRBV18
J: TRBJ2-2
D: TRBD1
CDR3: CASSPPVDRRNTGELFF
DNA: TGTGCCAGCTCACCACCCGTGGACAGGCGGAACACCGGGGAGCTGTTTTTT

size: few
V: TRBV24-1
J: TRBJ2-1
D: TRBD2
CDR3: CATSETPGLGTNRSSYNEQFF
DNA: TGTGCCACCAGTGAGACACCGGGACTAGGGACTAACCGAAGCTCCTACAATGAGCAGTTCTTC

size: few
V: TRBV6-1
J: TRBJ2-7
D: TRBD1
CDR3: CASSPGQGEGYEQYF
DNA: TGTGCCAGCAGCCCCGGACAGGGGGAGGGCTACGAGCAGTACTTC

size: many
V: TRBV5-1
J: TRBJ1-1
D: -
CDR3: CASSYKPVDTEAFF
DNA: TGCGCCAGCAGCTACAAACCGGTGGACACTGAAGCTTTCTTT

size: few
V: TRBV12-3/TRBV12-4
J: TRBJ2-3
D: -
CDR3: CATVSPGTSTDTQYF
DNA: TGTGCCACCGTGTCCCCGGGAACTAGCACAGATACGCAGTATTTT

size: many
V: TRBV7-9
J: TRBJ1-1
D: -
CDR3: CASTQSDGNTEAFF
DNA: TGTGCCAGCACACAATCGGACGGGAACACTGAAGCTTTCTTT

size: few
V: TRBV5-6
J: TRBJ1-3
D: -
CDR3: CASSGWDLSSGNTIYF
DNA: TGTGCCAGCAGCGGATGGGACCTAAGCTCTGGAAACACCATATATTTT

size: many
V: TRBV12-3/TRBV12-4
J: TRBJ2-2
D: -
CDR3: CASSLFRGELFF
DNA: TGTGCCAGCAGTTTATTTCGCGGGGAGCTGTTTTTT

size: few
V: TRBV4-1
J: TRBJ1-2
D: -
CDR3: CASSQAWGGNYGYTF
DNA: TGCGCCAGCAGCCAAGCCTGGGGAGGAAACTATGGCTACACCTTC

size: -
V: TRBV14
J: TRBJ2-2
D: TRBD1
CDR3: CASSTRDRFDTGELFF
DNA: TGTGCCAGCAGCACCCGGGACAGGTTCGACACCGGGGAGCTGTTTTTT

size: -
V: TRBV27
J: TRBJ1-1
D: -
CDR3: CASSLSRLNTEAFF
DNA: TGTGCCAGCAGTTTATCCCGGTTGAACACTGAAGCTTTCTTT

size: many
V: TRBV20-1
J: TRBJ2-3
D: -
CDR3: CSARDQQAPTSTDTQYF
DNA: TGCAGTGCTAGAGATCAACAGGCCCCTACTAGCACAGATACGCAGTATTTT

size: few
V: TRBV7-9
J: TRBJ2-1
D: -
CDR3: CASSVRWDTSLGNEQFF
DNA: TGTGCCAGCAGCGTCCGATGGGACACTTCACTTGGCAATGAGCAGTTCTTC

size: many
V: TRBV4-1
J: TRBJ1-2
D: -
CDR3: CASSQGAMRLDGYTF
DNA: TGCGCCAGCAGCCAAGGGGCTATGAGGTTAGACGGCTACACCTTC

size: -
V: TRBV27
J: TRBJ1-1
D: -
CDR3: CASNPSGRLAEAFF
DNA: TGTGCCAGCAATCCAAGCGGGCGGCTAGCTGAAGCTTTCTTT

size: many
V: TRBV4-1
J: TRBJ1-1
D: -
CDR3: CASSQFGDTEAFF
DNA: TGCGCCAGCAGCCAATTCGGGGACACTGAAGCTTTCTTT